This is a list of T cell receptor beta chains from one sample in a study of blood T cell repertoires in COVID-19. TCRdb keeps only in-frame clones here, not all; method: immunoSEQ multiplex PCR. The sample has 90,000 to 120,000 clones; around 84% are singletons. The sequencing input was peripheral blood. These TCRs come from a man aged 55 to 69 with acute or convalescent COVID-19. CDR3s include the opening cysteine and the closing phenylalanine or tryptophan. A D gene is named only where the DNA matches it firmly. Rows may omit the clone size; those that give it use once, few, many or a size class.

NA	TRBD2	TRBV5-4	TRBJ2-3	CASSLRTSGTPDTQYF	TGTGCCAGCAGCCTCCGGACTAGCGGGACCCCAGATACGCAGTATTTT
NA	TRBD1	TRBV19	TRBJ2-5	CASSSRTGLATETQYF	TGTGCCAGTAGCAGCCGGACAGGGTTGGCTACAGAGACCCAGTACTTC
NA	NA	TRBV7-2	TRBJ1-1	CASSLARERPRAFF	TGTGCCAGCAGCTTAGCTCGGGAGAGGCCGAGAGCTTTCTTT
NA	TRBD1	TRBV27	TRBJ2-7	CASSYARDRLVYEQYF	TGTGCCAGCAGTTACGCCCGGGACAGGTTAGTTTACGAGCAGTACTTC
NA	TRBD1	TRBV7-9	TRBJ2-4	CASSLTTGVGAKNIQYF	TGTGCCAGCAGCTTAACCACAGGGGTCGGGGCCAAAAACATTCAGTACTTC
NA	TRBD1	TRBV5-6	TRBJ2-3	CASSSPGQGTDTQYF	TGTGCCAGCAGCTCCCCGGGACAGGGCACAGATACGCAGTATTTT
NA	TRBD1	TRBV10-3	TRBJ1-4	CAISGTSQGAGEKLFF	TGTGCCATCAGTGGCACTTCACAGGGGGCAGGGGAAAAACTGTTTTTT
few	NA	TRBV28	TRBJ1-1	CASSLQGAMNTEAFF	TGTGCCAGCAGTTTGCAGGGCGCCATGAACACTGAAGCTTTCTTT
NA	NA	TRBV5-8	TRBJ2-7	CASSFLAGRTYEQYF	TGTGCCAGCAGCTTTCTGGCGGGTAGGACCTACGAGCAGTACTTC
once	NA	TRBV6-6	TRBJ1-2	CARGGPFYGYTF	TGTGCCAGGGGAGGCCCGTTCTATGGCTACACCTTC
NA	NA	TRBV4-3	TRBJ1-5	CASSQDQQGGQPQHF	TGCGCCAGCAGCCAAGACCAACAGGGCGGCCAGCCCCAGCATTTT
NA	TRBD1	TRBV27	TRBJ1-2	CASSLQGQGINTF	TGTGCCAGCAGTTTACAGGGACAGGGGATTAACACCTTC